This TCR beta chain came from a study of blood T cell repertoires in COVID-19. Produced via immunoSEQ multiplex PCR; TCRdb's table is partial and in-frame only. This sample has fewer than 250,000 clones, with about nine tenths found just once. The germline V gene encodes CDR1 SEHNR and CDR2 FQNEAQ (reference sequence). This CDR3 contains 15 residues. With 2 bases clipped from V and 5 bases from J, the junction kept 6 bases outside the gene matches. The sequence derives from a man aged 35-49 years with acute or convalescent COVID-19. The sample was peripheral blood. This chain connects TRBV7-9 to TRBJ2-7, with 10 bases that match TRBD2. DNA for the CDR3: TGTGCCAGCAGCTTAATACTAGCGGGGTTGCACGAGCAGTACTTC. It is translated as CASSLILAGLHEQYF.